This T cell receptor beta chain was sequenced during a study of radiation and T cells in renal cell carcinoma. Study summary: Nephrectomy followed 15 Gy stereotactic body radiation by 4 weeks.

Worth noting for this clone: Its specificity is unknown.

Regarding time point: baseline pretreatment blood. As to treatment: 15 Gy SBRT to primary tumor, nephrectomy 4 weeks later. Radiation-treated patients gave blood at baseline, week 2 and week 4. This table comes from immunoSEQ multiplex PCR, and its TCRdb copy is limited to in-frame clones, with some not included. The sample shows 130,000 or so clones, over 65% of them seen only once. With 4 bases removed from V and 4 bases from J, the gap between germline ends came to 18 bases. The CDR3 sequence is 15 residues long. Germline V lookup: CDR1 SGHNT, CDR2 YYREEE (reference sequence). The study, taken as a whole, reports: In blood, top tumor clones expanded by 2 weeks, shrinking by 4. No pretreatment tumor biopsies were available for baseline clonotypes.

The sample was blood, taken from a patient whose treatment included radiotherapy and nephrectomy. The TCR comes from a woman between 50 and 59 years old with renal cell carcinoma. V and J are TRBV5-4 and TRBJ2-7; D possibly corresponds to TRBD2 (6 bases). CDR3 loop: CASSRAGRNTYEQYF. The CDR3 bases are TGTGCCAGCAGCCGAGCGGGCAGAAATACTTACGAGCAGTACTTC.